The 30 T cell receptor beta chains presented below share a single source sample, sequenced in a study of shared clonotypes between healthy human individuals. Repertoires were generated with immunoSEQ multiplex PCR, while TCRdb's copy carries only in-frame clones and drops some. This table has 2 million to 3 million clones, approximately 93% appearing once. Specimen: naive CD4+ T cells from PBMCs. Indicated subset: CD45RA+ positively selected. The receptors derive from a man between 18 and 35 years old in good health. Some clones in this sample may be carry-over from other donors' samples.

The chain links TRBV5-1 to TRBJ2-1; 12 bases agree with TRBD2. J was trimmed by 9 bases and V by 4 bases; bases with no gene match: 11. Germline V gives CDR1 SGHRS, CDR2 YFSETQ. The CDR3 consists of 16 residues. The CDR3 DNA follows: TGCGCCAGCAGCGGAGGCGGGCTAGCGGGAGGGGGTGAGCAGTTCTTC. It codes for CASSGGGLAGGGEQFF.

This chain links TRBV7-9 with TRBJ1-2; D remains ambiguous. Germline CDR1 and CDR2: SEHNR and FQNEAQ (reference sequence). V was pared by 5 bases and J by 0 bases, with 13 bases between. This CDR3 is 15 amino acids long. The CDR3 coding sequence is TGTGCCAGCAGCCCGGGATTAGGCACTAACTATGGCTACACCTTC. Its translation: CASSPGLGTNYGYTF.

V is TRBV19 and J is TRBJ2-7; 9 bases line up with TRBD2. Germline CDR1 and CDR2: LNHDA and SQIVND (reference sequence). This CDR3 comprises 15 residues. V lost 3 bases, J lost 4 bases, and 7 bases stayed unmatched. This chain's CDR3 is CASSITGGRVYEQYF. The CDR3 DNA sequence: TGTGCCAGTAGTATTACGGGCGGGAGGGTGTACGAGCAGTACTTC.

This clone was seen only once. The DNA for the CDR3 is TGTGCCAGCTCACTGCGGGAAACCTACGAGCAGTACTTC. Translated: CASSLRETYEQYF. The genes are TRBV18 and TRBJ2-7; TRBD2 might be the D (6 bases). The CDR3 consists of 13 residues. With 4 bases removed from V and 2 bases from J, the gap between germline ends came to 9 bases. Germline V CDR1 and CDR2: KGHSH, LQKENI.

This chain joins TRBV7-9 and TRBJ2-3, with 7 bases that match TRBD1. Germline V CDR1 and CDR2: SEHNR, FQNEAQ (reference sequence). V lost 5 bases to trimming and J lost 4 bases; unmatched junction nucleotides: 18. The CDR3 runs to 18 residues. The CDR3 DNA sequence: TGTGCCAGCAGCCCCCGTATACCCGACAGGGACGTGGCAGATACGCAGTATTTT. Translating it yields CASSPRIPDRDVADTQYF.

The chain combines TRBV28 with TRBJ2-2; 7 bases are a match to TRBD2. The germline gives CDR1 MDHEN, CDR2 SYDVKM. J was trimmed by 7 bases and V by 5 bases; bases with no gene match: 19. CDR3 size: 18 residues. CDR3 residues: CASSPQAGRVKAHGELFF. DNA for the CDR3: TGTGCCAGCAGTCCACAAGCGGGACGGGTGAAGGCGCACGGGGAGCTGTTTTTT.

The genes are TRBV7-8 and TRBJ1-2, with 7 nucleotides matching TRBD1. V was clipped by 6 bases and J by 13 bases; unmatched bases: 23. The germline V gene encodes CDR1 SGHVS and CDR2 FQNEAQ. This CDR3 has 16 residues. CDR3 bases: TGTGCCAGCAGGAAGGAACTGGGACAGAGGCCCTTCGGAGGCACCTTC. Encoded protein: CASRKELGQRPFGGTF.

In the case of this clone: Other DNA variants within this sample encode the same CDR3. The rearrangement links TRBV4-2 to TRBJ1-5; TRBD1 might be the D (6 bases). Germline CDR1 is LGHNA and CDR2 is YNFKEQ. Trimming removed 3 bases at V and 5 bases at J, with 8 bases between. The CDR3 runs 13 residues. The CDR3 spells CASSQGGDQPQHF. The CDR3 DNA follows: TGTGCCAGCAGCCAGGGGGGCGATCAGCCCCAGCATTTT.

CDR3 in amino acids: CASTRGAAGNYGYTF. Written as DNA, the CDR3 is TGTGCCAGCACGCGCGGGGCAGCAGGGAACTATGGCTACACCTTC. This chain joins TRBV6-1 and TRBJ1-2; tentatively, D is TRBD1 (5 bases). The germline V gene encodes CDR1 MNHNS and CDR2 SASEGT. This CDR3 contains 15 residues. V lost 7 bases to trimming and J lost 2 bases, with 17 bases between them.

Turning to this clone: Other nucleotide sequences in the sample specify the same CDR3. The gene calls are TRBV28 and TRBJ1-2, with D possibly being TRBD1 (5 bases). V dropped 8 bases and J dropped 1 base, with 11 bases sitting between them. This CDR3 region has 13 residues. Per the germline V gene, CDR1 is MDHEN and CDR2 is SYDVKM. The CDR3 region is CASSRGGNYGYTF. The CDR3, as DNA: TGTGCCAGCTCCCGGGGCGGTAACTATGGCTACACCTTC.

The chain couples TRBV30 to TRBJ2-1; D not resolved. Trimming took off 3 bases at V and 0 bases at J, with 15 bases between the two ends. The germline CDR1 and CDR2 sequences are GTSNPN and SVGIG (reference sequence). CDR3 length: 16 amino acids. The CDR3 sequence: CAWRLTQLTSYNEQFF. CDR3 DNA: TGTGCCTGGAGGTTGACACAGCTCACCTCCTACAATGAGCAGTTCTTC.

The chain links TRBV28 to TRBJ2-7, with 10 bases that match TRBD1. The J segment lost 3 bases and the V segment lost 4 bases, leaving 9 bases of the junction unmatched. CDR1 is MDHEN and CDR2 is SYDVKM in the germline V gene. The CDR3 is made up of 16 amino acids. The DNA of the CDR3 is TGTGCCAGCAGTTCACCCGCCGGGACAGGGGACTACGAGCAGTACTTC. Protein: CASSSPAGTGDYEQYF. Supplemented by reference TRBV28 and TRBJ2-7, the full variable domain reads DVKVTQSSRYLVKRTGEKVFLECVQDMDHENMFWYRQDPGLGLRLIYFSYDVKMKEKGDIPEGYSVSREKKERFSLILESASTNQTSMYLCASSSPAGTGDYEQYFGPGTRLTVT.

This chain joins TRBV5-4 and TRBJ2-3, with D hard to call. Trimming removed 3 bases at V and 3 bases at J, with 17 bases between. The length of the CDR3 is 16 residues. Germline-derived CDR1 and CDR2 are SGHNT and YYREEE (reference sequence). DNA for the CDR3: TGTGCCAGCAGCTCCAACCCCCCCCGAGGTACAGATACGCAGTATTTT. Protein: CASSSNPPRGTDTQYF.

DNA for the CDR3: TGTGCCAGCAGCTTAGCGGGCGGGTCTGGAAACACCATATATTTT. Protein product: CASSLAGGSGNTIYF. The gene calls are TRBV11-2 and TRBJ1-3; D not resolved. The CDR3 spans 15 residues. The germline V gene encodes CDR1 SGHAT and CDR2 FQNNGV. Trimming removed 1 base from V and 1 base from J, with 8 bases in between.

As for this clone: The same CDR3 can be traced to other DNA sequences in this sample. The chain recombines TRBV7-2 with TRBJ1-1; no reliable D call. V was trimmed by 0 bases and J by 1 base, leaving 3 bases between them. Looked up from germline, CDR1 is SGHTA and CDR2 is FQGNSA. The CDR3 consists of 13 residues. The CDR3 spells CASSLAQNTEAFF. The CDR3 DNA sequence: TGTGCCAGCAGCTTAGCCCAGAACACTGAAGCTTTCTTT.

V usage is TRBV4-1 and J usage is TRBJ1-2; TRBD1 might be the D (5 bases). The CDR3 sequence is 14 residues long. V was shortened by 3 bases and J by 4 bases, with 12 bases between the two germline ends. Germline values: CDR1 MGHRA, CDR2 YSYEKL. In DNA, the CDR3 is TGCGCCAGCAGCCAGGGGACGGGGGGCTATGGCTACACCTTC. Encoded protein: CASSQGTGGYGYTF.

This chain connects TRBV7-2 to TRBJ1-2; 9 nucleotides line up with TRBD1. Trimming cost V 2 bases and J 7 bases; bases outside gene matches: 8. The CDR3 has 15 residues. The germline V gene encodes CDR1 SGHTA and CDR2 FQGNSA. This CDR3 reads CASSLSGTGLSGYTF. The CDR3 region has the DNA TGTGCCAGCAGCTTATCCGGGACAGGGTTGAGTGGCTACACCTTC. Complete variable domain (other parts from reference TRBV7-2 and TRBJ1-2): GAGVSQSPSNKVTEKGKDVELRCDPISGHTALYWYRQSLGQGLEFLIYFQGNSAPDKSGLPSDRFSAERTGGSVSTLTIQRTQQEDSAVYLCASSLSGTGLSGYTFGSGTRLTVV.

About this clone itself: Other DNA sequences in the sample encode the same CDR3. The chain links TRBV4-1 to TRBJ2-3, with 12 nucleotides matching TRBD2. Germline V CDR1 and CDR2: MGHRA, YSYEKL. The V gene end was trimmed by 1 base and the J gene end by 4 bases; junction bases not matched to a gene: 0. CDR3 length: 15 residues. As DNA, the CDR3 is TGCGCCAGCAGCCAAGGACTAGCGGGAGCAGATACGCAGTATTTT. Amino acids: CASSQGLAGADTQYF.

Comment on this clone: Other nucleotide sequences from this sample produce the same CDR3. J is TRBJ2-2 and V is TRBV28; D remains ambiguous. The length of the CDR3 is 14 residues. Per germline, CDR1 MDHEN and CDR2 SYDVKM. Trimming removed 1 base from V and 5 bases from J, with 8 bases in between. The CDR3 loop is CASSLLQFTGELFF. In DNA form, the CDR3 reads TGTGCCAGCAGTTTATTACAGTTTACCGGGGAGCTGTTTTTT. The complete variable domain, with remaining parts taken from reference TRBV28 and TRBJ2-2, reads DVKVTQSSRYLVKRTGEKVFLECVQDMDHENMFWYRQDPGLGLRLIYFSYDVKMKEKGDIPEGYSVSREKKERFSLILESASTNQTSMYLCASSLLQFTGELFFGEGSRLTVL.

This clone was counted once. This chain uses TRBV5-1 with TRBJ2-5; D gene uncertain. The CDR3 is 13 residues long. CDR1 is SGHRS and CDR2 is YFSETQ in the germline V gene. Between the trimmed V and J ends, which lost 4 bases and 4 bases, there was a span of 11 bases. Here the CDR3 DNA reads TGCGCCAGCAGCGAGTCCTGGGGAGAGACCCAGTACTTC. Encoded protein: CASSESWGETQYF. Combining the CDR3 with reference TRBV5-1 and TRBJ2-5 gives the whole variable domain KAGVTQTPRYLIKTRGQQVTLSCSPISGHRSVSWYQQTPGQGLQFLFEYFSETQRNKGNFPGRFSGRQFSNSRSEMNVSTLELGDSALYLCASSESWGETQYFGPGTRLLVL.

In this sample, this clone turned up a few times. The chain uses TRBV25-1 and TRBJ1-1; 9 nucleotides agree with TRBD1. This CDR3 spans 13 amino acids. The junction had 5 bases not matched to a gene; V was cut back by 9 bases and J by 3 bases. Germline loops: CDR1 MGHDK, CDR2 SYGVNS. CDR3 amino acids: CARTRTGDTEAFF. The CDR3 DNA is TGTGCCAGAACTAGGACAGGGGACACTGAAGCTTTCTTT.

V gene TRBV4-2 combines with J gene TRBJ1-4; D uncertain. The germline V gene encodes CDR1 LGHNA and CDR2 YNFKEQ. V lost 3 bases to trimming and J lost 7 bases, with 12 bases between them. This CDR3 contains 14 residues. DNA for the CDR3: TGTGCCAGCAGCCAGGGTCTTGAACGTGAAAAACTGTTTTTT. It translates to CASSQGLEREKLFF.

The chain uses TRBV5-1 and TRBJ1-1; D not resolved. This CDR3 comprises 15 residues. CDR1 and CDR2 from the germline V gene are SGHRS and YFSETQ. V was pared by 8 bases and J by 0 bases, with 17 bases between. DNA of the CDR3: TGCGCCAGTCGGACCGGAGGGCACCTGAACACTGAAGCTTTCTTT. Amino acids: CASRTGGHLNTEAFF.

The rearrangement links TRBV6-1 to TRBJ2-5; the D is unclear. The germline V and J ends were trimmed by 7 bases and 5 bases, with 17 bases remaining between them. In germline, CDR1 is MNHNS, CDR2 SASEGT. The CDR3 extends over 14 amino acids. This CDR3 is CASNFDPPAETQYF. The CDR3 nucleotides are TGTGCCAGCAATTTCGACCCGCCCGCGGAGACCCAGTACTTC.

This clone was detected a few times. The rearrangement links TRBV12-5 to TRBJ1-5; D remains ambiguous. The CDR3 has 13 residues. Trimming stripped 8 bases from V and 0 bases from J, with 8 bases between. CDR1 is LGHNT, CDR2 FRNRAP, per germline. Here the CDR3 DNA reads TGTGCTAGTTCCCAAAGTAGCAATCAGCCCCAGCATTTT. This codes for CASSQSSNQPQHF.

The V gene is TRBV5-1, the J gene TRBJ2-5, with D tentatively TRBD1 or TRBD2 (6 bases each). Germline V CDR1 and CDR2: SGHRS, YFSETQ. The germline V and J ends were trimmed by 5 bases and 3 bases, with 11 bases remaining between them. The length of the CDR3 is 13 residues. CDR3 amino acids: CASSEGGEETQYF. As DNA, the CDR3 is TGCGCCAGCAGTGAGGGGGGAGAAGAGACCCAGTACTTC.

The V and J genes are TRBV7-9 and TRBJ2-1; 11 positions match TRBD2. The CDR3 runs 16 residues. Trimming at V came to 9 bases and at J to 8 bases, leaving 15 bases not matched to a gene. Germline V gives CDR1 SEHNR, CDR2 FQNEAQ (reference sequence). The CDR3: CARSSPGLAGGHEQFF. CDR3 coding DNA: TGTGCCAGGTCCTCCCCTGGGCTAGCGGGAGGACATGAGCAGTTCTTC.

This chain connects TRBV11-2 to TRBJ2-7; no clear D gene. The CDR3 spans 15 residues. The V end was cut by 1 base, the J end by 2 bases, with 12 bases between. Germline lookup yields CDR1 SGHAT and CDR2 FQNNGV. CDR3 protein: CASSLVGGKAYEQYF. CDR3 coding DNA: TGTGCCAGCAGCTTAGTTGGCGGAAAAGCCTACGAGCAGTACTTC.

The chain links TRBV18 to TRBJ1-1; maybe TRBD1 (5 bases). The ends were cut back, 1 base at V and 5 bases at J, with 14 bases in the middle. CDR1 and CDR2 (germline): KGHSH, LQKENI. The CDR3 extends over 15 amino acids. Written as DNA, the CDR3 is TGTGCCAGCTCACCACGAGTGGGGGGTTGGACTGAAGCTTTCTTT. Protein product: CASSPRVGGWTEAFF.

The chain uses TRBV5-1 and TRBJ2-5; TRBD1 matches at 7 bases. J lost 4 bases, V lost 3 bases, and 15 bases had no gene match. Germline loops: CDR1 SGHRS, CDR2 YFSETQ. The CDR3 is made up of 17 amino acids. CDR3: CASSSQPPDRARETQYF. DNA of the CDR3: TGCGCCAGCAGCTCCCAACCACCCGACAGGGCCCGAGAGACCCAGTACTTC.